This T cell receptor (beta chain) was recovered during a study of blood T cell repertoires in COVID-19. Study context: The United States, Italy and Spain were the sources of the acute and convalescent COVID-19 samples. T cells, B-cell-depleted T cells, or PBMCs provided the cDNA or gDNA that served as material.

This CDR3 is 14 amino acids long. In germline, CDR1 is SGHTA, CDR2 FQGNSA. The V and J ends lost 6 bases and 2 bases, in that order; junction bases with no gene match: 3. In its sample, this clone was seen once. Authors' methods: Amplification with reference gene primers provided the estimates of nucleated cell counts. Clones were sequenced by immunoSEQ multiplex PCR, and TCRdb holds only the in-frame ones, with some missing. The V and J calls and the clone size are those of that table, but D and trimming were determined from the DNA. Of 110,000 or so clones in the sample, about four fifths were seen once.

What was sequenced was peripheral blood. This clonotype originated in a human donor in a cohort sampled during active COVID-19. The rearrangement links TRBV7-2 to TRBJ2-3; 9 bases match TRBD2. The CDR3 nucleotides are TGTGCCAGCAGAAGCGGGGGGTCCACAGATACGCAGTATTTT. It translates to CASRSGGSTDTQYF.